This is a list of T cell receptor beta chains from one sample in a study of T cells in Graves' hyperthyroidism and ophthalmopathy. TCRdb passed the multiplex PCR reads through MiXCR, listing each CDR3 protein once. The sample records tens of thousands of distinct CDR3 sequences, over 40% being singletons. Sequencing used blood. These receptors all stem from a woman in her forties or fifties with Graves' ophthalmopathy. Each CDR3 is given with its conserved first and last residue. The order of the fields is J gene, D gene, V gene, clone size, CDR3 DNA, CDR3 protein. D genes are given only for firm matches. Rows may omit the clone size; those that give it use once, few, many or a size class.

j_call: TRBJ2-7
d_call: .
v_call: TRBV25-1
clone_size: once
cdr3_nt: TGTGCCAGCAATGAATCAGTGGGTTCCGAGCAGTACTTC
cdr3_aa: CASNESVGSEQYF

j_call: TRBJ2-1
d_call: .
v_call: TRBV7-9
clone_size: .
cdr3_nt: TGTGCCAGCAGCTTAGGCTTAGAGGTCAACACAGATACGCAGTTCTTC
cdr3_aa: CASSLGLEVNTDTQFF

j_call: TRBJ1-2
d_call: .
v_call: TRBV2
clone_size: .
cdr3_nt: TGTGCCAGCAGTGAAGCGCTTCGACAGTATGGCTACACCTTC
cdr3_aa: CASSEALRQYGYTF

j_call: TRBJ2-7
d_call: .
v_call: TRBV25-1
clone_size: .
cdr3_nt: TGTGCCTGCCCAAAGGGGGGGGATTCCTACGAGCAGTACTTC
cdr3_aa: CACPKGGDSYEQYF

j_call: TRBJ2-2
d_call: TRBD1
v_call: TRBV24-1
clone_size: .
cdr3_nt: TGTGCCACCAGTGATTACCGGACAGGGGGTACCGGGGAGCTGTTTTTT
cdr3_aa: CATSDYRTGGTGELFF

j_call: TRBJ2-7
d_call: TRBD2
v_call: TRBV12-3/TRBV12-4
clone_size: .
cdr3_nt: TGTGCCAGCAGTTTTCCGGGGGGTGGCTCCTACGAGCAGTACTTC
cdr3_aa: CASSFPGGGSYEQYF

j_call: TRBJ2-2
d_call: TRBD2
v_call: TRBV7-6
clone_size: few
cdr3_nt: TGTGCCAGCAGCCAAGATCTGAAGACAGCGGGAACCGGGGAGCTGTTTTTT
cdr3_aa: CASSQDLKTAGTGELFF

j_call: TRBJ1-4
d_call: TRBD1
v_call: TRBV2
clone_size: .
cdr3_nt: TGTGCCAGCATCCGGGACAGGGGTAATGAAAAACTGTTTTTT
cdr3_aa: CASIRDRGNEKLFF

j_call: TRBJ2-1
d_call: TRBD2
v_call: TRBV2
clone_size: .
cdr3_nt: TGTGCCAGCAGTGAAATGGGGACTAGCTCCTACAATGAGCAGTTCTTC
cdr3_aa: CASSEMGTSSYNEQFF

j_call: TRBJ2-1
d_call: TRBD2
v_call: TRBV29-1
clone_size: .
cdr3_nt: TGCAGCGTATCGGGACTAGTCTCCAATGAGCAGTTCTTC
cdr3_aa: CSVSGLVSNEQFF

j_call: TRBJ2-3
d_call: TRBD2
v_call: TRBV7-4
clone_size: .
cdr3_nt: TGTGCCAGCGGACTAGCGCCAGATACGCAGTATTTT
cdr3_aa: CASGLAPDTQYF

j_call: TRBJ2-1
d_call: .
v_call: TRBV5-4
clone_size: .
cdr3_nt: TGTGCCAGCAGCTTAGGGTCGGGCCCCAATGAGCAGTTCTTC
cdr3_aa: CASSLGSGPNEQFF

j_call: TRBJ2-3
d_call: .
v_call: TRBV11-2
clone_size: many
cdr3_nt: TGTGCCAGCCAGGGGAGGGCTATGACAGATACGCAGTATTTT
cdr3_aa: CASQGRAMTDTQYF

j_call: TRBJ1-3
d_call: .
v_call: TRBV7-2
clone_size: .
cdr3_nt: TGTGCCAGCAGCCCAAGCTCTGGGGCCACCATATATTTT
cdr3_aa: CASSPSSGATIYF

j_call: TRBJ2-3
d_call: TRBD1
v_call: TRBV6-2/TRBV6-3
clone_size: .
cdr3_nt: TGTGCCAGCAGTACCCCCCCGGGACAGGGTTCCGCTGGCACAGATACGCAGTATTTT
cdr3_aa: CASSTPPGQGSAGTDTQYF

j_call: TRBJ2-3
d_call: .
v_call: TRBV7-9
clone_size: many
cdr3_nt: TGTGCCAGCAGCTTAGCGACGGATACGCAGTATTTT
cdr3_aa: CASSLATDTQYF

j_call: TRBJ2-2
d_call: .
v_call: TRBV18
clone_size: .
cdr3_nt: TGTGCCAGCTCACCCAGGGTGGGGGCCGGCTTCAACACCGGGGAGCTGTTTTTT
cdr3_aa: CASSPRVGAGFNTGELFF

j_call: TRBJ2-3
d_call: .
v_call: TRBV7-3
clone_size: .
cdr3_nt: TGTGCCAGCAGCCCCGGGACTTTGCACACGGATACGCAGTATTTT
cdr3_aa: CASSPGTLHTDTQYF

j_call: TRBJ2-7
d_call: TRBD2
v_call: TRBV20-1
clone_size: .
cdr3_nt: TGCAGTGCTAGAGATGGGAGGGCCGGGGAGCAGTACTTC
cdr3_aa: CSARDGRAGEQYF

j_call: TRBJ2-1
d_call: TRBD1
v_call: TRBV20-1
clone_size: many
cdr3_nt: TGCAGTGCCCCGGACAGGGGGAGTGGCAATGAGCAGTTCTTC
cdr3_aa: CSAPDRGSGNEQFF

j_call: TRBJ1-3
d_call: .
v_call: TRBV25-1
clone_size: medium-sized
cdr3_nt: TGTGCCAGCAGTGACGCAAAAAGACTTTCTGGAAACACCATATATTTT
cdr3_aa: CASSDAKRLSGNTIYF

j_call: TRBJ2-5
d_call: TRBD2
v_call: TRBV7-6
clone_size: many
cdr3_nt: TGTGCCAGCAGCCAGCAGGAGCGGGGCCTTTACTTC
cdr3_aa: CASSQQERGLYF

j_call: TRBJ1-5
d_call: TRBD1
v_call: TRBV10-3
clone_size: medium-sized
cdr3_nt: TGTGCCACGGGGGACAGATATAGCAATCAGCCCCAGCATTTT
cdr3_aa: CATGDRYSNQPQHF

j_call: TRBJ2-4
d_call: TRBD2
v_call: TRBV7-6
clone_size: .
cdr3_nt: TGTGCCAGCAGCTTAAGGGCTGCAGGAAGCGGGGACATTCAGTACTTC
cdr3_aa: CASSLRAAGSGDIQYF

j_call: TRBJ1-6
d_call: .
v_call: TRBV6-5
clone_size: many
cdr3_nt: TGTGCCAGCAGTTACTCGGAGGAAGGCTGGTCCTATAATTCACCCCTCCACTTT
cdr3_aa: CASSYSEEGWSYNSPLHF

j_call: TRBJ1-2
d_call: .
v_call: TRBV6-5
clone_size: .
cdr3_nt: TGTGCCAGCAGTTACGCACCACCGACTAGCTCAGAGGTCTACACCTTC
cdr3_aa: CASSYAPPTSSEVYTF

j_call: TRBJ2-7
d_call: .
v_call: TRBV6-1
clone_size: many
cdr3_nt: TGTGCCAGCAGGAGAGGTAGCTACGAGCAGTACTTC
cdr3_aa: CASRRGSYEQYF

j_call: TRBJ2-1
d_call: TRBD2
v_call: TRBV20-1
clone_size: .
cdr3_nt: TGCAGTGCTGGGCGGACTAGCGGTAATGAGCAGTTCTTC
cdr3_aa: CSAGRTSGNEQFF

j_call: TRBJ2-1
d_call: TRBD1
v_call: TRBV20-1
clone_size: .
cdr3_nt: TGCAGTGCTAGCCCATGTTGGGGACAGGGGGTTTCTAATGAGCGGTTCTTC
cdr3_aa: CSASPCWGQGVSNERFF

j_call: TRBJ2-2
d_call: .
v_call: TRBV9
clone_size: many
cdr3_nt: TGTGCCAGCAGCGAAAGGGATGTGACCGGGGAGCTGTTTTTT
cdr3_aa: CASSERDVTGELFF

j_call: TRBJ2-1
d_call: .
v_call: TRBV11-1
clone_size: many
cdr3_nt: TGTGCCAGCAGCAGGGGGACCCCTCCCGAGGAGCAGTTCTTC
cdr3_aa: CASSRGTPPEEQFF

j_call: TRBJ1-2
d_call: .
v_call: TRBV6-2/TRBV6-3
clone_size: many
cdr3_nt: TGTGCCAGCAGTTCCTCTCGACGTAGCTACACCTTC
cdr3_aa: CASSSSRRSYTF

j_call: TRBJ1-1
d_call: .
v_call: TRBV6-5
clone_size: many
cdr3_nt: TGTGCCAGCAGTTACTCGAGTAGGGGCACGAACACTGAAGCTTTCTTT
cdr3_aa: CASSYSSRGTNTEAFF

j_call: TRBJ2-2
d_call: TRBD1
v_call: TRBV4-2
clone_size: many
cdr3_nt: TGTGCCAGCAGCCAGCCCGGGACAGGAAACACCGGGGAGCTGTTTTTT
cdr3_aa: CASSQPGTGNTGELFF

j_call: TRBJ2-7
d_call: .
v_call: TRBV7-9
clone_size: .
cdr3_nt: TGTGCCAGCAGCTGGTTAGGGGACGAGCAGTACTTC
cdr3_aa: CASSWLGDEQYF

j_call: TRBJ2-1
d_call: TRBD2
v_call: TRBV7-6
clone_size: .
cdr3_nt: TGTGCCAGCACCACCGGGACTAGCGCGTACAATGAGCAGTTCTTC
cdr3_aa: CASTTGTSAYNEQFF

j_call: TRBJ1-6
d_call: TRBD1
v_call: TRBV20-1
clone_size: .
cdr3_nt: TGCAGTGCTAGCGGCGCCGGACAGGGTTCACCCCTCCACTTT
cdr3_aa: CSASGAGQGSPLHF

j_call: TRBJ2-1
d_call: TRBD2
v_call: TRBV7-9
clone_size: .
cdr3_nt: TGTGCCAGCAGCACTACTACTAGCGGGAGCTTCTCCTACAATGAGCAGTTCTTC
cdr3_aa: CASSTTTSGSFSYNEQFF

j_call: TRBJ1-5
d_call: .
v_call: TRBV11-2
clone_size: .
cdr3_nt: TGTGCCAGCGGAGGACAAGCCTACGAGCATTTT
cdr3_aa: CASGGQAYEHF

j_call: TRBJ1-3
d_call: .
v_call: TRBV19
clone_size: .
cdr3_nt: TGTGCCAGTAGTACCCCCTCTGGAAACACCATATATTTT
cdr3_aa: CASSTPSGNTIYF

j_call: TRBJ2-7
d_call: .
v_call: TRBV2
clone_size: .
cdr3_nt: TGTGCCAGCAGTCAGACAGACGAGCAGTACTTC
cdr3_aa: CASSQTDEQYF

j_call: TRBJ2-3
d_call: .
v_call: TRBV10-3
clone_size: .
cdr3_nt: TGTGCCATCAGTGAGTCGAGGGGCCTTCGGGGGGCGAGCACAGATACGCAGTATTTT
cdr3_aa: CAISESRGLRGASTDTQYF

j_call: TRBJ1-5
d_call: TRBD1
v_call: TRBV19
clone_size: many
cdr3_nt: TGTGCCAGTAGTATCCGGGACAGGAATCAGCCCCAGCATTTT
cdr3_aa: CASSIRDRNQPQHF

j_call: TRBJ2-7
d_call: TRBD1
v_call: TRBV5-5
clone_size: once
cdr3_nt: TGTATCAGCAGCAGCCGGGACAGGAGCGAGCAGTACTTC
cdr3_aa: CISSSRDRSEQYF

j_call: TRBJ2-1
d_call: TRBD2
v_call: TRBV7-3
clone_size: .
cdr3_nt: TGTGCCAGCAGCTTAGCGGGGACTAGCGGGACGGACAATGAGCAGTTCTTC
cdr3_aa: CASSLAGTSGTDNEQFF